This TCR beta chain came from a study of T cell responses to AZD1222 COVID-19 vaccine. Findings of the study overall: Only a handful of individuals given AZD1222 were seropositive at baseline. The peak T cell response came first, and repertoires were sampled only after it.

On this clone itself: The antigen is not known.

Measured with immunoSEQ multiplex PCR; TCRdb has only the in-frame clones, and not every one. This table has roughly 110,000 clones, 75% to 95% appearing once. Investigators merged groups given second doses at roughly 4 or roughly 12 weeks. The V gene end was trimmed by 0 bases and the J gene end by 7 bases; junction bases not matched to a gene: 5. The CDR3 runs 15 residues. From germline, CDR1 is SGHKS and CDR2 YYEKEE (reference sequence). This rearrangement joins TRBV5-5 to TRBJ2-7; TRBD1 aligns across 12 bases. The TCR sequence derives from an adult who received the AZD1222 COVID-19 vaccine. This sample comprised peripheral blood, obtained 28 days after the second AZD1222 dose. CDR3 nucleotides: TGTGCCAGCAGCTTGGCGGGACAGGGGGCGCGGGAGCAGTACTTC. Protein: CASSLAGQGAREQYF.